These T cell receptor beta chains were read from a single sample in a study of long-term antiretroviral therapy in people with HIV. Data came from immunoSEQ multiplex PCR; TCRdb stores just in-frame clones and leaves some out. This sample has around 12,000 clones, with 60% to 80% found just once. Sequences were derived from unsorted PBMCs, sampled 0.8 years before starting antiretroviral therapy. These TCRs come from a middle-aged woman with HIV. CDR3s include the opening cysteine and the closing phenylalanine or tryptophan. Each record gives: J gene, V gene, D gene, clone size, CDR3 DNA, CDR3 protein. A D gene is named only where the DNA matches it firmly. Not all rows give a size; the values are once, few, many and, for expanded clones, a class.

TRBJ2-1 TRBV19 TRBD2 NA TGTGCCACCCTAGCGGGAGGGCCAAGCTCCTACAATGAGCAGTTCTTC CATLAGGPSSYNEQFF
TRBJ2-3 TRBV7-8 NA NA TGTGCCAGCAGCTTAGGTATCACAGATACGCAGTATTTT CASSLGITDTQYF
TRBJ1-1 TRBV7-3 NA NA TGTGCCAGCAGCCCTTTAGGGCAGGGGAGGATCTACACTGAAGCTTTCTTT CASSPLGQGRIYTEAFF
TRBJ2-6 TRBV5-6 NA NA TGTGCCAGCAGCTCCCCGGGGGCTGGGGCCAACGTCCTGACTTTC CASSSPGAGANVLTF
TRBJ2-3 TRBV11-2 TRBD2 NA TGTGCCAGCAGCCCCCGGACTAGCGGGAGGGCAGATACGCAGTATTTT CASSPRTSGRADTQYF
TRBJ1-4 TRBV4-3 NA NA TGCGCCAGCAGCCATAGTTTGGCAGCTCAATTTAATGAAAAACTGTTTTTT CASSHSLAAQFNEKLFF
TRBJ2-7 TRBV7-2 NA NA TGTGCCAGCAGCCTAGTTTGGGACCGAGCCGCCTACGAGCAGTACTTC CASSLVWDRAAYEQYF
TRBJ2-7 TRBV4-3 NA NA TGCGCCAGCAGCCAAGAATCCCCGACGACGGCACCCTACGAGCAGTACTTC CASSQESPTTAPYEQYF
TRBJ1-1 TRBV28 TRBD1 once TGTGCCAGCAGTTTAAGTTCTACAGGGGGGACTGAAGCTTTCTTT CASSLSSTGGTEAFF
TRBJ2-5 TRBV4-1 NA NA TGCGCCAGCAGCCGCACCGGGGCTAGCCTAGGAGAGACCCAGTACTTC CASSRTGASLGETQYF
TRBJ1-4 TRBV10-3 NA few TGTGCCATCAGTGAGTCAATCCTCGAAAAACTGTTTTTT CAISESILEKLFF
TRBJ2-2 TRBV6-6 NA NA TGTGCCAGCAGTTACGACGCATGGGGGGAGCTGTTTTTT CASSYDAWGELFF
TRBJ2-7 TRBV5-8 NA NA TGTGCCAGCAGCTTAGAGAGGGCTTCCTACGAGCAGTACTTC CASSLERASYEQYF
TRBJ2-2 TRBV29-1 TRBD1 once TGCAGCGTGGGACAGGTCTCCTTTAACACCGGGGAGCTGTTTTTT CSVGQVSFNTGELFF
TRBJ1-2 TRBV28 TRBD1 NA TGTGCCAGCAGTTTTGGGGACAGCTCTAACTATGGCTACACCTTC CASSFGDSSNYGYTF
TRBJ1-1 TRBV19 NA NA TGTGCCAGTAGGGAGACATACCAATCATACACTGAAGCTTTCTTT CASRETYQSYTEAFF
TRBJ1-1 TRBV5-4 NA once TGTGCCAGCAGCTGGGACCGGGGAGACACTGAAGCTTTCTTT CASSWDRGDTEAFF
TRBJ2-3 TRBV29-1 NA NA TGCAGCGTTGGTGCAGGGGAGGGCACAGATACGCAGTATTTT CSVGAGEGTDTQYF
TRBJ2-1 TRBV7-2 NA NA TGTGCCAGCAGCTTGGGACCGTACAATGAGCAGTTCTTC CASSLGPYNEQFF
TRBJ1-5 TRBV2 NA few TGTGCCAGCAGTGAGAGTTTGTTGGCGGAGGGGCCCAAGAGTGTCCCGCATTTT CASSESLLAEGPKSVPHF
TRBJ1-1 TRBV2 TRBD1 once TGTGCCAGCAGCGCCTCACAGGGGGCAGGCACTGAAGCTTTCTTT CASSASQGAGTEAFF
TRBJ2-7 TRBV15 TRBD2 NA TGTGCCACCAGCAGCATGACTAGCGGGTTTCGGGAGCAGTACTTC CATSSMTSGFREQYF
TRBJ2-7 TRBV7-8 TRBD2 NA TGTGCCAGCAGCTTAGAACCGGCCACGAGGGAGGGAGCTCACGAGCAGTACTTC CASSLEPATREGAHEQYF